The present TCR beta chain was sequenced within a study of T-cell reconstitution after alpha-beta-depleted transplantation in children. This clonotype has a count of ten or more. Unique molecular identifiers were built into the TCRbeta library. TCRdb recomputed calls from the PCR reads with MiXCR, one row per CDR3 protein. Seen here are about 200,000 distinct CDR3 sequences, around 5.9% observed once, and the top ten hold roughly 4.5%. Sequenced here: PBMCs, sampled before TCRalphabeta/CD19-depleted stem cell transplant. This receptor was taken from a girl under two years old with combined immunodeficiency, due to receive a stem cell transplant.

CDR3 nucleotides: TGTGCCAGCAGTACTAGAACCGGGACAGGGGCGGCAGATACGCAGTATTTT. Translated: CASSTRTGTGAADTQYF. This sequence joins TRBV5-4 and TRBJ2-3, with TRBD1 identical over 10 bases. J lost 4 bases, V lost 5 bases, and 13 bases had no gene match. CDR1 SGHNT and CDR2 YYREEE come from the germline V gene (reference sequence). The CDR3 runs to 17 residues.